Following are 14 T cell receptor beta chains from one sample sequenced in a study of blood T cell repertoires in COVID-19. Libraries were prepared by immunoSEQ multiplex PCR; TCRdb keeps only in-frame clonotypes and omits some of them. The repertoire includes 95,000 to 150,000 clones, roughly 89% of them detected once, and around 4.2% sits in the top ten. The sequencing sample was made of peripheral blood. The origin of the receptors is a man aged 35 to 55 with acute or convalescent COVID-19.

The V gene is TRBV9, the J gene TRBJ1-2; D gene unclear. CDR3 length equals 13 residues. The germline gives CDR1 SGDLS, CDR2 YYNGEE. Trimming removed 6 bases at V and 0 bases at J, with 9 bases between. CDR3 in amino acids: CASTENTNYGYTF. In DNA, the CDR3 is TGTGCCAGCACCGAAAACACTAACTATGGCTACACCTTC.

CDR3 sequence (DNA): TGTGCCAGCAGCACTAGCGGGGGGGATGGAGATACGCAGTATTTT. The encoded protein is CASSTSGGDGDTQYF. The chain links TRBV7-2 to TRBJ2-3; 13 bases agree with TRBD2. This CDR3 region has 15 residues. Per germline, CDR1 SGHTA and CDR2 FQGNSA. Trimming at V came to 5 bases and at J to 5 bases, leaving 4 bases not matched to a gene.

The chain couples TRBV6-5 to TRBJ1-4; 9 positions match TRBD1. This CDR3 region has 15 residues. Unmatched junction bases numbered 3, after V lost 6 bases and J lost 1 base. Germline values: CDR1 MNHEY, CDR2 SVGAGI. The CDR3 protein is CASSRDRVTNEKLFF. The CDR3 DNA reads TGTGCCAGCAGCCGGGACAGGGTAACTAATGAAAAACTGTTTTTT.

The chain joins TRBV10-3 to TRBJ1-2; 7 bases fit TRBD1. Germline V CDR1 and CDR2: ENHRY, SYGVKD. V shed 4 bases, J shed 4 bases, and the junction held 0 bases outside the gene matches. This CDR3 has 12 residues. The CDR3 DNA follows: TGTGCCATCAGTGGGGACAGCTATGGCTACACCTTC. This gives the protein CAISGDSYGYTF.

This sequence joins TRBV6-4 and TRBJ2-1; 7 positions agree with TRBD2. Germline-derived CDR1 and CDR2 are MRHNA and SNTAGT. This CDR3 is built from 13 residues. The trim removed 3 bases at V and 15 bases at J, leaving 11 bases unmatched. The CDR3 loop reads CASSDQKAGVPFF. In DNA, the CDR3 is TGTGCCAGCAGTGATCAGAAGGCGGGAGTGCCGTTCTTC.

CDR3 in amino acids: CASSVRQDVFGYTF. CDR3 nucleotides: TGTGCCAGCAGTGTTAGACAGGATGTATTTGGCTACACCTTC. This chain links TRBV27 with TRBJ1-2, with a possible D match to TRBD1 (6 bases). The germline V and J ends were trimmed by 5 bases and 7 bases, with 17 bases remaining between them. CDR3 size: 14 residues. In germline, CDR1 is MNHEY, CDR2 SMNVEV (reference sequence).

The CDR3 spells CASSYRGRDEKLFF. CDR3 sequence (DNA): TGTGCCAGCAGCTACAGGGGCCGGGATGAAAAACTGTTTTTT. The V call is TRBV7-8, the J call TRBJ1-4; 7 positions agree with TRBD1. The germline V gene has CDR1 SGHVS and CDR2 FQNEAQ. The ends lost 4 bases at V and 6 bases at J; junction bases unmatched: 5. This CDR3 is 14 amino acids long.

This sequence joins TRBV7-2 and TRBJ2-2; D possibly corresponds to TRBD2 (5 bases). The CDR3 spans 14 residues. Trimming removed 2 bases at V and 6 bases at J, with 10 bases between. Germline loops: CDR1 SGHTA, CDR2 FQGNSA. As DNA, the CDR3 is TGTGCCAGCAGCTTAAAAGTGGGAGCCGGGGAGCTGTTTTTT. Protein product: CASSLKVGAGELFF.

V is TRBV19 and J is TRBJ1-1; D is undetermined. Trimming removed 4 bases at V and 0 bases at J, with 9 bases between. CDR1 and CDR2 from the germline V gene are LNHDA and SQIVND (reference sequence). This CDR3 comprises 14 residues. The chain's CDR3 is CASSTTVMNTEAFF. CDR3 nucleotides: TGTGCCAGTAGTACCACGGTAATGAACACTGAAGCTTTCTTT.

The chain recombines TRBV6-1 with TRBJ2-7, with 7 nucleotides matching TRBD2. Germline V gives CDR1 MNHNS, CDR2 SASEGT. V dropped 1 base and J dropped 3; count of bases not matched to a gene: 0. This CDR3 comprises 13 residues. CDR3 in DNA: TGTGCCAGCAGTGAAGAGCGGGGCTACGAGCAGTACTTC. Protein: CASSEERGYEQYF.

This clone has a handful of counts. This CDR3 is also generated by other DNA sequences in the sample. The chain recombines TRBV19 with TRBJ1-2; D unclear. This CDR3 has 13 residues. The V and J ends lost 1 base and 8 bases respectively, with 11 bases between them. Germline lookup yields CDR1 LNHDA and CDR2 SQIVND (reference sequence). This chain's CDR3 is CASSIVQDDGYTF. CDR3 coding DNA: TGTGCCAGTAGTATAGTGCAGGATGACGGCTACACCTTC.

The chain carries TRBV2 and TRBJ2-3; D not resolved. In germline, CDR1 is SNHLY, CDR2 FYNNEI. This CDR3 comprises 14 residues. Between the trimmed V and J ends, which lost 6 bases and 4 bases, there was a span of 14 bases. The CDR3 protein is CASSAGSVADTQYF. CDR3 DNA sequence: TGTGCCAGCAGCGCTGGCTCAGTGGCAGATACGCAGTATTTT.

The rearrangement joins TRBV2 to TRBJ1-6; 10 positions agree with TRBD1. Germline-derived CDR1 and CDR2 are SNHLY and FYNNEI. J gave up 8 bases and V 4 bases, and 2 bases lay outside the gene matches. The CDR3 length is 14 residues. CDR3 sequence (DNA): TGTGCCAGCAGTGCGGACAGGGGGTATTCACCCCTCCACTTT. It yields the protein CASSADRGYSPLHF.

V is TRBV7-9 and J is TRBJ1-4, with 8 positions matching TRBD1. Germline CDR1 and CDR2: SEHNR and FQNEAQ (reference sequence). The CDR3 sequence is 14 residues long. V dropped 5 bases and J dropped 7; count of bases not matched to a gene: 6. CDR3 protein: CASSPDREGEKLFF. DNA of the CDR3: TGTGCCAGCAGCCCGGACAGGGAGGGTGAAAAACTGTTTTTT. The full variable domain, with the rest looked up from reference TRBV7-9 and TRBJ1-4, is DTGVSQNPRHKITKRGQNVTFRCDPISEHNRLYWYRQTLGQGPEFLTYFQNEAQLEKSRLLSDRFSAERPKGSFSTLEIQRTEQGDSAMYLCASSPDREGEKLFFGSGTQLSVL.